This is a list of T cell receptor beta chains from one sample in a study of blood T cells in healthy people across ages. TCRdb re-called the 5' RACE reads with MiXCR, one entry per CDR3 protein. Of under 800,000 distinct CDR3 sequences listed, approximately 39% were seen once; the top ten hold under 25%. Sequences were obtained from blood. The receptors stem from an older woman in good health. CDR3s include the opening cysteine and the closing phenylalanine or tryptophan.

J gene | V gene | CDR3 length | CDR3 protein
TRBJ2-3 | TRBV5-5 | 14 | CASSLVQGADTQYF
TRBJ1-3 | TRBV27 | 13 | CASSRGSGNTIYF
TRBJ2-5 | TRBV12-3/TRBV12-4 | 12 | CASTPGVETQYF
. | TRBV9 | 15 | CASSPQGQAYCEQYF
. | TRBV7-9 | 14 | CASSPNDRVHEQYF
TRBJ1-4 | TRBV5-1 | 15 | CASSLGQVLKEKLFF
TRBJ1-1 | TRBV12-3/TRBV12-4 | 15 | CASSSQQGPNTEAFF
TRBJ2-7 | TRBV29-1 | 13 | CSVEEDRYYEQYF
TRBJ2-3 | TRBV20-1 | 13 | CSTYRVSTDTQYF
TRBJ2-1 | TRBV11-2 | 19 | CASSLRRGLLAGVPDEQFF
TRBJ2-2 | TRBV3-1 | 14 | CASSQGTSQEELFF
. | TRBV6-1 | 15 | CASSRITSGRGEQYF
TRBJ2-1 | TRBV7-9 | 15 | CASSLLPIPHNEQFF
TRBJ1-2 | TRBV3-1 | 11 | CASSQGGGNTF
TRBJ1-2 | TRBV20-1 | 13 | CSARLQGAYGYTF
TRBJ2-3 | TRBV6-2/TRBV6-3 | 17 | CASSYGTSGRFMDTQYF
TRBJ2-3 | TRBV12-3/TRBV12-4 | 12 | CASTGSQDTQYF
TRBJ1-2 | TRBV10-3 | 12 | CAISDNEDGYTF
TRBJ2-3 | TRBV27 | 20 | CASSPAGLAGRRGESDTQYF
TRBJ1-3 | TRBV4-1 | 18 | CASSQPGTGGISGNTIYF
TRBJ1-1 | TRBV6-1 | 14 | CASMIDQISTEAFF
TRBJ2-1 | TRBV20-1 | 12 | CSARAKYNEQFF
TRBJ2-1 | TRBV11-2 | 15 | CASRRLAGEHNEQFF
TRBJ2-5 | TRBV4-3 | 11 | CASSPFEEQYF
TRBJ2-5 | TRBV5-1 | 16 | CASSPSGTVVQETQYF
TRBJ2-7 | TRBV27 | 13 | CASRRTGAYEQYF
TRBJ2-5 | TRBV21-1 | 20 | CASSNYLRRDRGQDQETQYF
TRBJ2-1 | TRBV28 | 15 | CASSPGGADYNEQFF
TRBJ2-1 | TRBV9 | 13 | CASSADSYNEQFF
TRBJ1-4 | TRBV10-2 | 14 | CASSESTGDEKLFF
TRBJ2-3 | TRBV7-9 | 12 | CASSAGASTQYF
TRBJ2-3 | TRBV5-4 | 15 | CASSATGRQVDTQYF
TRBJ1-5 | TRBV2 | 14 | CASSEVGGAQPQHF
TRBJ2-1 | TRBV15 | 14 | CATSSRDNYNEQFF
TRBJ1-5 | TRBV28 | 13 | CATGPESNQPQHF
TRBJ2-3 | TRBV6-2/TRBV6-3 | 16 | CASRRDPGWSTDTQYF
TRBJ2-7 | TRBV6-1 | 17 | CASSQPGWDRNVYEQYF
TRBJ2-3 | TRBV5-6 | 16 | CASSKRLQASRDTQYF
TRBJ1-2 | TRBV7-2 | 16 | CASSLATGTSDYGYTF
TRBJ2-1 | TRBV6-4 | 15 | CASSDAGGSYNEQFF
TRBJ2-6 | TRBV11-2 | 21 | CASSPLPGQGGLGSGANVLTF
TRBJ2-7 | TRBV25-1 | 18 | CASSDLTSGIRSSYEQYF
TRBJ2-7 | TRBV12-3/TRBV12-4 | 13 | CASSLGGSYEQYF
. | TRBV19 | 16 | CASSTTPGQGVDEQYF
TRBJ1-1 | TRBV2 | 12 | CARRQSNTEAFF
TRBJ1-4 | TRBV20-1 | 13 | CSPCPTTNEKLFF
TRBJ2-6 | TRBV27 | 16 | CASSSFVISGTNVLTF
TRBJ2-6 | TRBV5-6 | 17 | CASSLPGLASGANVLTF
TRBJ2-5 | TRBV7-9 | 15 | CASSLLADTYNEQYF
. | TRBV28 | 17 | CASSYYGTSGRIHEQYF